Here is one T cell receptor beta chain with its context. Antigen unknown. Cultured cells yielded isolated CD4+ T cells after 10 days. These data originate in a study of vaccination effects on CD4 cells after COVID-19. The CDR3 runs 14 residues. CDR1 and CDR2 from the germline V gene are SGHNT and YENEEA. V was trimmed by 5 bases and J by 2 bases, leaving 13 bases between them. Sequencing used immunoSEQ multiplex PCR; TCRdb keeps in-frame clones, though not all of them. The table shows 45,000 to 60,000 clones, with 76% occurring only once. The TCR was taken from a human donor who had a prior SARS-CoV-2 infection. This sample comprised CD4+ T cells from PBMCs cultured without peptide, obtained before COVID-19 vaccination. The chain combines TRBV11-3 with TRBJ2-7; D is possibly TRBD1 or TRBD2 (6 bases each). The CDR3 sequence: CASSPGGPTYEQYF. Written as DNA, the CDR3 is TGTGCCAGCAGCCCTGGGGGGCCCACCTACGAGCAGTACTTC.